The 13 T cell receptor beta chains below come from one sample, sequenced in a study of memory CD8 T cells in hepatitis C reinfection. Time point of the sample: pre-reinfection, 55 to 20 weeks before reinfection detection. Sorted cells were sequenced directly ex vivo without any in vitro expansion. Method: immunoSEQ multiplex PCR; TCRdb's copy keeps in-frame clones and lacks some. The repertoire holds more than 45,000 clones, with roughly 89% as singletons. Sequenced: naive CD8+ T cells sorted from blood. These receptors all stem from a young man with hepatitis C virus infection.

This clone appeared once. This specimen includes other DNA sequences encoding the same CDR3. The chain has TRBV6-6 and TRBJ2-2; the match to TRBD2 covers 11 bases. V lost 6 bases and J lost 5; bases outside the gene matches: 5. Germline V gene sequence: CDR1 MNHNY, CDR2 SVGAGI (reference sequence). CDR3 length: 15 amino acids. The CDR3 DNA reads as TGTGCCAGCAGCACAACTAGCGGGAGTACCGGGGAGCTGTTTTTT. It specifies CASSTTSGSTGELFF.

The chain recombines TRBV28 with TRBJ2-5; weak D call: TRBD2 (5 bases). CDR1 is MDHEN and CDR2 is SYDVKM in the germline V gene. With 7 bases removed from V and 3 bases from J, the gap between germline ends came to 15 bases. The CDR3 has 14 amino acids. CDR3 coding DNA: TGTGCCAGCACGCCCAGAGGGCGGGAAGAGACCCAGTACTTC. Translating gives CASTPRGREETQYF.

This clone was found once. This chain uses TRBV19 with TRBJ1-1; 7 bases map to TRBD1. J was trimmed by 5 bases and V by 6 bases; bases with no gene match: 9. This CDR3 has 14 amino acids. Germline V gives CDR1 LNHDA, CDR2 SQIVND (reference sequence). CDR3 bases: TGTGCCAGTAGCATGACAGGGATCTCAACTGAAGCTTTCTTT. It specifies CASSMTGISTEAFF.

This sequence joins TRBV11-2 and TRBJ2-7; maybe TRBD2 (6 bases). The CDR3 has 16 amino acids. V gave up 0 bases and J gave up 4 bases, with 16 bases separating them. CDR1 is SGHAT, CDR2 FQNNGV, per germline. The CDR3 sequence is CASSLEAGGVWYEQYF. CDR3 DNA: TGTGCCAGCAGCTTAGAAGCGGGCGGGGTCTGGTACGAGCAGTACTTC.

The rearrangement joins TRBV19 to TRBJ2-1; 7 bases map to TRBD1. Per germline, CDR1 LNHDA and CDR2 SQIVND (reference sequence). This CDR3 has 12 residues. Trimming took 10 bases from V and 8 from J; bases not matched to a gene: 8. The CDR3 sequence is CATHRGGDEQFF. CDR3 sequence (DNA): TGTGCCACTCACAGGGGCGGTGATGAGCAGTTCTTC.

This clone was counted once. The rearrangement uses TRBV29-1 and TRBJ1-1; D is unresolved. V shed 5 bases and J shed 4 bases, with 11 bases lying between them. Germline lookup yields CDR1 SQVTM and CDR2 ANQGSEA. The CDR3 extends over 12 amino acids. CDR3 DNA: TGCAGCGTTTTTCTATCGGGCACTGAAGCTTTCTTT. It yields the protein CSVFLSGTEAFF.

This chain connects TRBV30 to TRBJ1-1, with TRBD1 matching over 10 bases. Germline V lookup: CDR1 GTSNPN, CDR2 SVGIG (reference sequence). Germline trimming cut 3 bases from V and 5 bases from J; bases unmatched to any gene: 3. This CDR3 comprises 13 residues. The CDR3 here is CAWSGTGETEAFF. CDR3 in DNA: TGTGCCTGGAGCGGGACAGGGGAGACTGAAGCTTTCTTT.

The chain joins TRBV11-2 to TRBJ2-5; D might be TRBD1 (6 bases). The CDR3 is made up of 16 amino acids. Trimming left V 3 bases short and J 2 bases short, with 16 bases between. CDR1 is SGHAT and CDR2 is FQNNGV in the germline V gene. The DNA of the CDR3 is TGTGCCAGCAGCTTGGGGGTCCAAAGGGGGCAAGAGACCCAGTACTTC. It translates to CASSLGVQRGQETQYF.

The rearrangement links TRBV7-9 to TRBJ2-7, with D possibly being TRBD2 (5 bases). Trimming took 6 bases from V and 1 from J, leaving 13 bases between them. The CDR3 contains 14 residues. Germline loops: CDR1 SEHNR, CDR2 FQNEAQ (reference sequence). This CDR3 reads CASSSLEGSYEQYV. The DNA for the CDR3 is TGTGCCAGCAGTTCTCTTGAGGGATCCTACGAGCAGTACGTC.

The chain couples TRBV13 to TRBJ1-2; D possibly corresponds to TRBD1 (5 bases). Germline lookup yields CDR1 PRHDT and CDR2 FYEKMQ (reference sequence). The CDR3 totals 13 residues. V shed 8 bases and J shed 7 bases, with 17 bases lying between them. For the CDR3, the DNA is TGTGCCAGCCTCGAAAGCGGGGGTTCTGGCTACACCTTC. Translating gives CASLESGGSGYTF.

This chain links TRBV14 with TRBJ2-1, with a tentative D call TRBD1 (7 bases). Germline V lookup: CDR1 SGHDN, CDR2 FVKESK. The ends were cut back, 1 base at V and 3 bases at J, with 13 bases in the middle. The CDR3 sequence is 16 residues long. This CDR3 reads CASSQVEGANYNEQFF. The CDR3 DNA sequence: TGTGCCAGCAGCCAAGTGGAGGGGGCGAACTACAATGAGCAGTTCTTC.

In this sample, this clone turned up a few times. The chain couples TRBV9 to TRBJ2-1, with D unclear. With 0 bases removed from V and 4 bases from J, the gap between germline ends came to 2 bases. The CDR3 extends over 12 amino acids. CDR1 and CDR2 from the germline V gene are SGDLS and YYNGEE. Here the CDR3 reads CASSVAYNEQFF. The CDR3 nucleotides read TGTGCCAGCAGCGTAGCTTACAATGAGCAGTTCTTC.

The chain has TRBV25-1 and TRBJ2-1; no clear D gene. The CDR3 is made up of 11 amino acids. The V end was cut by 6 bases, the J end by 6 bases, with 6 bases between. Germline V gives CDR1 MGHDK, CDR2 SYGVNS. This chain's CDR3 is CASRHGNEQFF. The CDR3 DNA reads TGTGCCAGCAGACATGGCAATGAGCAGTTCTTC.